This T cell receptor beta chain appears in the sequencing data of a study of Graves' ophthalmopathy and Graves' hyperthyroidism. The sequenced template was RNA, covering the TCR beta CDR3 region. RT-PCR with HTBI primers came first, then second-round multiplex PCR. TCRdb re-called the multiplex PCR reads with MiXCR, one entry per CDR3 protein. The repertoire holds approximately 480,000 distinct CDR3 sequences, with approximately 15% as singletons. This clonotype was counted only a few times. V gave up 1 base and J gave up 7 bases; unmatched junction bases: 11. Germline CDR1 is LGHNT and CDR2 is FRNRAP. The CDR3 is 17 residues long.

Source material: blood. This receptor was taken from a woman in her twenties or thirties with Graves' ophthalmopathy. The chain has TRBV12-5 and TRBJ2-2; 8 bases map to TRBD1. The DNA for the CDR3 is TGTGCTAGTGGTTTGGGGAAGGGTGGGACAGGATTCGGGGAGCTGTTTTTT. Protein sequence: CASGLGKGGTGFGELFF.